The 19 T cell receptor beta chains reported below all come from one sample, sequenced in a study of CD8+CD57+ T cells in acquired aplastic anemia. Investigators profiled TCR beta VDJ and CDR3 from genomic DNA template. A single record per CDR3 protein comes from TCRdb applying MiXCR to the reads. The sample yields under 200,000 distinct CDR3 sequences, 35% to 55% seen once. The sample consisted of sorted CD4+, CD8+, or CD8+CD57+ T cells (not recorded which) from PBMCs. These receptor sequences come from a human donor in good health.

The J gene is TRBJ2-3, the V gene TRBV30; a weak D match, TRBD2 (5 bases). Germline CDR1 and CDR2: GTSNPN and SVGIG (reference sequence). Trimming shortened V by 2 bases and J by 2 bases, and 14 bases separated the two germline ends. The CDR3 is made up of 15 amino acids. The CDR3 bases are TGTGCCTGGAGTCGTGGGAGTCCTGTCACAGATACGCAGTATTTT. Translation gives CAWSRGSPVTDTQYF.

This clonotype has a count of ten or more. The chain uses TRBV5-5 and TRBJ1-2; weak D call: TRBD1 (6 bases). Germline CDR1 is SGHKS and CDR2 is YYEKEE (reference sequence). The CDR3 consists of 14 residues. Trimming removed 4 bases from V and 4 bases from J, with 14 bases in between. The CDR3 protein is CASSLGTSSYGYTF. The DNA for the CDR3 is TGTGCCAGCAGCCTGGGGACATCCTCCTATGGCTACACCTTC.

In its sample, this clonotype was seen a few times. The rearrangement uses TRBV30 and TRBJ1-3; D unclear. With 1 base removed from V and 6 bases from J, the gap between germline ends came to 4 bases. There are 11 residues in the CDR3. Germline V lookup: CDR1 GTSNPN, CDR2 SVGIG (reference sequence). The CDR3, as DNA: TGTGCCTGGAGTGGACCAAACACCATATATTTT. It is translated as CAWSGPNTIYF.

The genes are TRBV7-6 and TRBJ2-3; 9 bases are a match to TRBD1. Germline V gene data show CDR1 as SGHVS and CDR2 as FNYEAQ. With 5 bases clipped from V and 1 base from J, the junction kept 4 bases outside the gene matches. CDR3 length equals 15 residues. The CDR3 here is CASSPRQGGTDTQYF. CDR3 DNA sequence: TGTGCCAGCAGCCCTCGACAGGGGGGCACAGATACGCAGTATTTT. The full variable domain, completed using reference TRBV7-6 and TRBJ2-3, is GAGVSQSPRYKVTKRGQDVALRCDPISGHVSLYWYRQALGQGPEFLTYFNYEAQQDKSGLPNDRFSAERPEGSISTLTIQRTEQRDSAMYRCASSPRQGGTDTQYFGPGTRLTVL.

This clonotype was picked up many times. The rearrangement joins TRBV12-3 or TRBV12-4 to TRBJ2-7; D perhaps matches TRBD2 (7 bases). CDR3 length: 14 amino acids. Deletions cut 6 bases from V and 3 bases from J, with 15 bases between. CDR3 sequence: CASRPGGQRYEQYF. CDR3 DNA sequence: TGTGCCAGCAGACCGGGAGGACAGCGCTACGAGCAGTACTTC.

This clonotype was observed at least ten times. V and J are TRBV6-5 and TRBJ2-7; D might be TRBD2 (5 bases). The germline V and J ends were trimmed by 2 bases and 2 bases, with 19 bases remaining between them. This CDR3 has 17 residues. Per the germline V gene, CDR1 is MNHEY and CDR2 is SVGAGI. CDR3 loop: CASSYAVSVIRTYEQYF. The DNA for the CDR3 is TGTGCCAGCAGTTACGCCGTTAGCGTGATCCGGACCTACGAGCAGTACTTC.

The table lists this clonotype with a few counts. The chain joins TRBV6-1 to TRBJ1-2; 9 nucleotides line up with TRBD1. Trimming removed 7 bases from V and 11 bases from J; junction bases left unmatched: 11. Germline V gene sequence: CDR1 MNHNS, CDR2 SASEGT. The CDR3 contains 13 residues. CDR3 sequence reads: CASKNPGTGRYTF. In nucleotides, the CDR3 is TGTGCCAGCAAAAATCCCGGGACAGGGCGGTACACCTTC.

With respect to this clonotype: This may stem from a read error, because a much larger clone lies one nucleotide away. The V call is TRBV12-3 or TRBV12-4, the J call TRBJ1-2; no clear D. The V end was cut by 8 bases, the J end by 4 bases, with 11 bases between. The CDR3 runs 12 residues. CDR3 amino acids: CASGEGAYGYTF. CDR3 DNA: TGTGCCAGCGGGGAGGGCGCCTATGGCTACACCTTC.

This clonotype showed up just a few times. Just one base apart from a much larger clone, this may be a read error. The chain is built from TRBV29-1 and TRBJ2-7, with a possible D match to TRBD1 (7 bases). The CDR3 is 18 amino acids. The germline V gene encodes CDR1 SQVTM and CDR2 ANQGSEA. The CDR3, as DNA: TGCAGACCTATAAAAACAGGGGAATCGGGAGAAGGAACCTACGAGCAGTACTTC. Translation gives CRPIKTGESGEGTYEQYF.

The chain links TRBV20-1 to TRBJ1-5; a possible D gene is TRBD1 (5 bases). CDR3 size: 15 residues. The V gene's germline CDR1 is DFQATT and CDR2 SNEGSKA (reference sequence). The ends were cut back, 6 bases at V and 4 bases at J, with 19 bases in the middle. This chain's CDR3 is CSAPTTTGRNQPQHF. CDR3 coding DNA: TGCAGTGCCCCCACCACAACAGGTCGTAATCAGCCCCAGCATTTT.

Note on this clonotype: Its ends do not fully match the called genes, so a read error is possible. V is TRBV7-2 and J is TRBJ2-7, with TRBD2 identical over 11 bases. The CDR3 totals 16 residues. Germline loops: CDR1 SGHTA, CDR2 FQGNSA. CDR3 sequence reads: CASSHSLAGGQYEQYF. CDR3 nucleotide sequence: TGCGCCAGCAGCCATTCTCTAGCGGGGGGCCAATACGAGCAGTACTTC.

Points on this clonotype: Because the CDR3 is missing its conserved closing phenylalanine or tryptophan, this is likely a read error. V gene TRBV12-3 or TRBV12-4 combines with J gene TRBJ2-7; 10 positions match TRBD1. Unmatched junction bases numbered 4, after V lost 6 bases and J lost 5 bases. This CDR3 has 13 amino acids. CDR3 residues: CASSLTGGNEQYI. For the CDR3, the DNA is TGTGCCAGCAGCCTGACAGGGGGCAACGAGCAGTACATC.

The chain carries TRBV25-1 and TRBJ1-4; D remains unclear. V was trimmed by 1 base and J by 0 bases, leaving 9 bases between them. CDR3 length: 16 residues. CDR1 and CDR2 from the germline V gene are MGHDK and SYGVNS. DNA of the CDR3: TGTGCCAGCAGTGAATTATCGGTTACAACTAATGAAAAACTGTTTTTT. Translation: CASSELSVTTNEKLFF.

This clonotype was seen ten or more times. The chain recombines TRBV29-1 with TRBJ2-4, with 7 nucleotides matching TRBD2. V gave up 6 bases and J gave up 1 base; unmatched junction bases: 15. From germline, CDR1 is SQVTM and CDR2 ANQGSEA. This CDR3 spans 17 amino acids. This chain's CDR3 is CSVNKLGRDGAKNIQYF. CDR3 DNA: TGCAGCGTCAACAAACTGGGGAGGGATGGTGCCAAAAACATTCAGTACTTC. Drawing the rest from reference TRBV29-1 and TRBJ2-4, the complete variable domain is SAVISQKPSRDICQRGTSLTIQCQVDSQVTMMFWYRQQPGQSLTLIATANQGSEATYESGFVIDKFPISRPNLTFSTLTVSNMSPEDSSIYLCSVNKLGRDGAKNIQYFGAGTRLSVL.

The V and J genes are TRBV5-1 and TRBJ1-5, with D unresolved. This CDR3 comprises 13 residues. The germline V and J ends were trimmed by 5 bases and 0 bases, with 6 bases remaining between them. From germline, CDR1 is SGHRS and CDR2 YFSETQ. CDR3 coding DNA: TGCGCCAGCAGTGCAGATAGCAATCAGCCCCAGCATTTT. Encoded protein: CASSADSNQPQHF. The variable domain in full, with the rest retrieved from reference TRBV5-1 and TRBJ1-5, is KAGVTQTPRYLIKTRGQQVTLSCSPISGHRSVSWYQQTPGQGLQFLFEYFSETQRNKGNFPGRFSGRQFSNSRSEMNVSTLELGDSALYLCASSADSNQPQHFGDGTRLSIL.

The sample holds many counts of this clonotype. The chain couples TRBV19 to TRBJ2-3; 7 positions match TRBD1. V shed 5 bases, J shed 0 bases, and the junction held 8 bases outside the gene matches. The CDR3 contains 16 residues. CDR1 LNHDA and CDR2 SQIVND come from the germline V gene (reference sequence). In DNA, the CDR3 is TGTGCCAGTAGTGAGCTCGACAGGGCCAGCACAGATACGCAGTATTTT. It yields the protein CASSELDRASTDTQYF.

By frequency in the sample, this clonotype is medium-sized. CDR3 region: CAISDAGGINSPLHF. In nucleotides, the CDR3 is TGTGCCATCAGTGATGCAGGGGGAATCAATTCACCCCTCCACTTT. V gene TRBV10-3 combines with J gene TRBJ1-6; TRBD1 agrees at 7 bases. This CDR3 spans 15 amino acids. CDR1 and CDR2 (germline): ENHRY, SYGVKD. After removal of 3 bases from V and 7 bases from J, the junction contained 6 bases not matched to a gene.

This clonotype appeared many times. This sequence joins TRBV5-1 and TRBJ2-3, with a possible D match to TRBD2 (7 bases). The germline V gene has CDR1 SGHRS and CDR2 YFSETQ. The V end lost 0 bases, the J end lost 4 bases, and 18 bases lay between the germline ends. This CDR3 has 17 residues. The CDR3 protein is CASSLALGGGLADTQYF. CDR3 DNA sequence: TGCGCCAGCAGCTTGGCTCTGGGGGGGGGCCTCGCAGATACGCAGTATTTT.

This sequence joins TRBV15 and TRBJ2-3, with 9 bases fitting TRBD2. Germline V lookup: CDR1 LNHNV, CDR2 YYDKDF (reference sequence). The V segment lost 0 bases and the J segment 5 bases; nucleotides outside the gene matches: 12. There are 18 residues in the CDR3. The DNA of the CDR3 is TGTGCCACCAGCAGAGATCCCTCTGGCGGGAGGGGTGAAGATACGCAGTATTTT. The encoded protein is CATSRDPSGGRGEDTQYF.